Shown below are 32 T cell receptor beta chains from a single sample sequenced in a study of molecular identifiers for immune sequencing clone quantification. TCRdb redid the calling of the PCR reads with MiXCR, one entry per CDR3 protein. The data hold tens of thousands of distinct CDR3 sequences, with roughly 23% observed a single time. Sequenced sample: naive CD8+ T cells from blood, with Jurkat cell RNA spiked in. Subset described: FACS-sorted CD8+CD4-CCR7+CD45RA+ naive T cells. The receptors here all came from a human donor in good health. Some libraries in this study had Jurkat cell RNA spiked in.

This clonotype was picked up many times. The chain employs TRBV24-1 and TRBJ2-7; no definite D call. Trimming pared 11 bases from V and 5 bases from J, leaving 18 bases between. CDR3 length: 13 residues. Germline lookup yields CDR1 KGHDR and CDR2 SFDVKD. Here the CDR3 reads CAIPGPGGDEQYF. DNA for the CDR3: TGTGCCATTCCCGGTCCAGGTGGCGACGAGCAGTACTTC.

This clonotype was observed at least ten times. In DNA, the CDR3 is TGTGCCAGTAGTCCTAAGGGCTGGATGAACACTGAAGCTTTCTTT. Protein: CASSPKGWMNTEAFF. V and J are TRBV19 and TRBJ1-1, with D unresolved. The CDR3 runs to 15 residues. Trimming pared 5 bases from V and 0 bases from J, leaving 13 bases between. Germline values: CDR1 LNHDA, CDR2 SQIVND (reference sequence). The full variable domain, completed using reference TRBV19 and TRBJ1-1, is DGGITQSPKYLFRKEGQNVTLSCEQNLNHDAMYWYRQDPGQGLRLIYYSQIVNDFQKGDIAEGYSVSREKKESFPLTVTSAQKNPTAFYLCASSPKGWMNTEAFFGQGTRLTVV.

This clonotype was counted at least ten times. The chain combines TRBV27 with TRBJ2-3; D not certain. CDR1 and CDR2 (germline): MNHEY, SMNVEV (reference sequence). The CDR3 has 11 residues. The V end lost 9 bases, the J end lost 2 bases, and 6 bases lay between the germline ends. The CDR3 spells CASRATDTQYF. CDR3 sequence (DNA): TGTGCCAGTCGGGCCACAGATACGCAGTATTTT.

The J gene is TRBJ2-1, the V gene TRBV4-3; D ambiguous. The CDR3 spans 18 residues. Trimming removed 0 bases from V and 0 bases from J, with 15 bases in between. Looked up from germline, CDR1 is LGHNA and CDR2 is YSLEER. The CDR3 loop reads CASSQDLFSTSSYNEQFF. DNA of the CDR3: TGCGCCAGCAGCCAAGATCTGTTTTCCACAAGCTCCTACAATGAGCAGTTCTTC.

This chain joins TRBV12-3 or TRBV12-4 and TRBJ2-3; D not certain. Trimming stripped 3 bases from V and 4 bases from J, with 8 bases between. The CDR3 sequence is 13 residues long. CDR3 sequence reads: CASSFIRPDTQYF. CDR3 nucleotide sequence: TGTGCCAGCAGTTTCATCAGGCCAGATACGCAGTATTTT.

Details on this clonotype: Lacking the conserved final phenylalanine or tryptophan, this CDR3 likely reflects a read error. The gene calls are TRBV11-2 and TRBJ2-7; 7 nucleotides align to TRBD2. V lost 1 base and J lost 4; bases outside the gene matches: 4. The CDR3 has 14 amino acids. Per germline, CDR1 SGHAT and CDR2 FQNNGV. The chain's CDR3 is CASSLAPSGYEQYL. The CDR3 nucleotides are TGTGCCAGCAGCTTAGCACCTAGCGGTTACGAGCAGTACTTA.

Regarding this clonotype: This may stem from a read error, because a much larger clone lies one nucleotide away. CDR3 nucleotide sequence: TGTGCCAGCGGTGAACGGGGGATAAACACTGAAGCTTTCTTT. As protein: CASGERGINTEAFF. This chain links TRBV6-1 with TRBJ1-1, with D possibly matching TRBD1 (5 bases). This CDR3 contains 14 residues. Germline V lookup: CDR1 MNHNS, CDR2 SASEGT.

This chain connects TRBV7-2 to TRBJ1-5; 7 nucleotides align to TRBD1. V dropped 4 bases and J dropped 6; count of bases not matched to a gene: 9. In germline, CDR1 is SGHTA, CDR2 FQGNSA. The CDR3 runs to 15 residues. CDR3 region: CASSSHTGDGQPQHF. The CDR3 nucleotides read TGTGCCAGCAGCTCCCACACAGGGGACGGTCAGCCCCAGCATTTT.

This sequence joins TRBV5-6 and TRBJ2-1, with TRBD2 matching over 7 bases. The germline CDR1 and CDR2 sequences are SGHDT and YYEEEE. This CDR3 spans 16 amino acids. V shed 0 bases, J shed 4 bases, and the junction held 7 bases outside the gene matches. This chain's CDR3 is CASSLVRLAAYNEQFF. The CDR3 DNA is TGTGCCAGCAGCTTGGTCAGGCTAGCGGCTTACAATGAGCAGTTCTTC.

This clonotype was counted at least ten times. The chain has TRBV12-5 and TRBJ1-5, with D perhaps matching TRBD1 (6 bases). CDR3 length: 15 amino acids. Trimming left V 6 bases short and J 2 bases short, with 14 bases between. Per the germline V gene, CDR1 is LGHNT and CDR2 is FRNRAP. The CDR3: CASGPTGTGNQPQHF. As DNA, the CDR3 is TGTGCTAGTGGACCAACAGGGACGGGCAATCAGCCCCAGCATTTT. The full variable domain, with the rest looked up from reference TRBV12-5 and TRBJ1-5, is DARVTQTPRHKVTEMGQEVTMRCQPILGHNTVFWYRQTMMQGLELLAYFRNRAPLDDSGMPKDRFSAEMPDATLATLKIQPSEPRDSAVYFCASGPTGTGNQPQHFGDGTRLSIL.

This clonotype was observed at least ten times. The limits of the CDR3 on the DNA are not certain, so only TCRdb's listed CDR3 is given. The chain couples TRBV27 to TRBJ1-5. The CDR3 is 16 residues long, ends included. CDR1 and CDR2 (germline): MNHEY, SMNVEV (reference sequence). Here the CDR3 reads CASSLSVGPGNQPQHF.

This clonotype was seen ten or more times. This chain joins TRBV11-3 and TRBJ2-3; 9 bases agree with TRBD2. V dropped 3 bases and J dropped 5; count of bases not matched to a gene: 12. Per germline, CDR1 SGHNT and CDR2 YENEEA. The CDR3 consists of 17 residues. CDR3 DNA sequence: TGTGCCAGCAGCTTTTCGCGAGCGGGAGGTCTCGGAGATACGCAGTATTTT. Its translation is CASSFSRAGGLGDTQYF.

This clonotype was counted at least ten times. The chain uses TRBV7-9 and TRBJ1-1; no definite D call. The germline gives CDR1 SEHNR, CDR2 FQNEAQ (reference sequence). V was cut by 3 bases and J by 2 bases, with 13 bases left in between. The CDR3 has 15 amino acids. The CDR3 sequence is CASSFYTSSNTEAFF. Written as DNA, the CDR3 is TGTGCCAGCAGCTTTTACACCTCTTCTAACACTGAAGCTTTCTTT.

In its sample, this clonotype was seen many times. The chain uses TRBV11-2 and TRBJ2-1; TRBD1 matches at 8 bases. Unmatched junction bases numbered 2, after V lost 1 base and J lost 0 bases. CDR1 is SGHAT, CDR2 FQNNGV, per germline. The CDR3 is 16 residues long. The CDR3 region is CASSLGQGSSYNEQFF. The CDR3, as DNA: TGTGCCAGCAGCTTAGGACAGGGGAGCTCCTACAATGAGCAGTTCTTC.

The chain carries TRBV29-1 and TRBJ2-1, with D perhaps TRBD2 (6 bases). Deletions cut 7 bases from V and 1 base from J, with 8 bases between. The length of the CDR3 is 12 residues. Germline assignment: CDR1 SQVTM and CDR2 ANQGSEA. The CDR3 sequence is CSGRDSYNEQFF. Here the CDR3 DNA reads TGCAGCGGGAGGGATTCCTACAATGAGCAGTTCTTC.

A remark on this clonotype: This could be a read error, since a much larger clone is one nucleotide away. This chain joins TRBV6-1 and TRBJ1-1, with D perhaps matching TRBD1 (6 bases). CDR3 length equals 14 residues. The V gene lost 1 base and the J gene lost 8 bases, with 14 bases spanning the gap. Germline values: CDR1 MNHNS, CDR2 SASEGT. The CDR3 here is CASSEGDKLPEAFF. As DNA, the CDR3 is TGTGCCAGCAGTGAAGGGGACAAGTTGCCGGAAGCTTTCTTT.

This clonotype has a count of ten or more. This rearrangement joins TRBV4-3 to TRBJ2-7, with D perhaps given as TRBD1 or TRBD2 (5 bases each). This CDR3 comprises 17 residues. Germline CDR1 and CDR2: LGHNA and YSLEER. Trimming removed 3 bases at V and 2 bases at J, with 20 bases between. As DNA, the CDR3 is TGCGCCAGCAGCCAGGATTCTACGAGGGGTTTCCCCTACGAGCAGTACTTC. Residues: CASSQDSTRGFPYEQYF.

This clonotype occurred many times. The chain links TRBV7-6 to TRBJ2-3; D perhaps matches TRBD2 (6 bases). V was cut by 2 bases and J by 2 bases, with 11 bases left in between. The CDR3 length is 15 residues. In germline, CDR1 is SGHVS, CDR2 FNYEAQ. The CDR3 sequence is CASSLMGGPTDTQYF. As DNA, the CDR3 is TGTGCCAGCAGCTTAATGGGGGGACCCACAGATACGCAGTATTTT. The entire variable domain, with the rest obtained from reference TRBV7-6 and TRBJ2-3, is as follows: GAGVSQSPRYKVTKRGQDVALRCDPISGHVSLYWYRQALGQGPEFLTYFNYEAQQDKSGLPNDRFSAERPEGSISTLTIQRTEQRDSAMYRCASSLMGGPTDTQYFGPGTRLTVL.

At least ten counts were recorded for this clonotype. The chain carries TRBV7-9 and TRBJ2-7, with 10 positions matching TRBD1. Germline values: CDR1 SEHNR, CDR2 FQNEAQ (reference sequence). J gave up 5 bases and V 2 bases, and 6 bases lay outside the gene matches. This CDR3 is 15 amino acids long. The CDR3: CASSLTGQGTNEQYF. The CDR3 region has the DNA TGTGCCAGCAGCTTAACGGGACAGGGGACGAACGAGCAGTACTTC.

This clonotype was seen repeatedly, ten times or more. This rearrangement joins TRBV20-1 to TRBJ2-5; 9 bases line up with TRBD2. Looked up from germline, CDR1 is DFQATT and CDR2 is SNEGSKA (reference sequence). Trimming cost V 0 bases and J 5 bases; bases outside gene matches: 10. The CDR3 spans 16 residues. CDR3 loop: CSARDLPLAGVETQYF. DNA of the CDR3: TGCAGTGCTAGAGATCTCCCATTAGCGGGGGTCGAGACCCAGTACTTC.

The rearrangement uses TRBV7-2 and TRBJ1-1; D perhaps matches TRBD1 (5 bases). Trimming cost V 1 base and J 6 bases, with 15 bases left between them. Germline loops: CDR1 SGHTA, CDR2 FQGNSA. This CDR3 contains 15 residues. For the CDR3, the DNA is TGTGCCAGCAGCTTAGAGGGCATGCAGGGCGCTGAAGCTTTCTTT. Translated: CASSLEGMQGAEAFF.

On this clonotype: Because it lacks the conserved phenylalanine or tryptophan at the end, this CDR3 is likely a read error. This chain links TRBV9 with TRBJ2-7; 7 nucleotides match TRBD1. Per germline, CDR1 SGDLS and CDR2 YYNGEE. The CDR3 extends over 15 amino acids. V lost 0 bases to trimming and J lost 2 bases; unmatched junction nucleotides: 5. CDR3 sequence: CASSVEGTATYEQYS. The CDR3 nucleotides read TGTGCCAGCAGCGTAGAGGGGACAGCGACCTACGAGCAGTACTCC.

For this clonotype: A much larger clone differs from this one at a single base, so this may be a read error. This chain links TRBV28 with TRBJ1-1; 7 positions agree with TRBD1. The CDR3 totals 12 residues. Looked up from germline, CDR1 is MDHEN and CDR2 is SYDVKM. The DNA for the CDR3 is TGTGCCAGCAACCTGGACAGGCAGGAAGCTCTCTTT. It specifies CASNLDRQEALF.

This clonotype was counted ten times or more. The J gene is TRBJ2-7, the V gene TRBV27; 8 bases match TRBD1. The germline CDR1 and CDR2 sequences are MNHEY and SMNVEV (reference sequence). CDR3 size: 15 residues. With 6 bases clipped from V and 3 bases from J, the junction kept 10 bases outside the gene matches. The CDR3 coding sequence is TGTGCCAGCAGACCACGGGGACAGGCGGACTACGAGCAGTACTTC. This translates into CASRPRGQADYEQYF.

This clonotype was recorded at least ten times. The chain links TRBV12-3 or TRBV12-4 to TRBJ1-4; 11 nucleotides align to TRBD1. The CDR3 extends over 15 amino acids. Trimming removed 4 bases from V and 7 bases from J; junction bases left unmatched: 5. CDR3 residues: CASSSGDRGGEKLFF. DNA of the CDR3: TGTGCCAGCAGTTCGGGGGACAGGGGGGGTGAAAAACTGTTTTTT.

This clonotype showed up many times. The CDR3 is CASSQVPRGSTDTQYF. The CDR3 DNA sequence: TGTGCCAGCAGCCAGGTACCGCGAGGTAGCACAGATACGCAGTATTTT. The chain joins TRBV4-2 to TRBJ2-3; no firm D call. Trimming took 3 bases from V and 0 from J, leaving 13 bases between them. Germline values: CDR1 LGHNA, CDR2 YNFKEQ. This CDR3 comprises 16 residues.

J is TRBJ1-1 and V is TRBV7-9; D is possibly TRBD1 (6 bases). Germline V gene data show CDR1 as SEHNR and CDR2 as FQNEAQ (reference sequence). Trimming pared 8 bases from V and 7 bases from J, leaving 17 bases between. There are 13 residues in the CDR3. The CDR3 sequence: CASGEGRGGEAFF. CDR3 nucleotide sequence: TGTGCCAGCGGCGAAGGCAGGGGTGGTGAAGCTTTCTTT.

This clonotype showed up many times. The rearrangement uses TRBV15 and TRBJ1-2, with unresolved D. CDR3 length: 16 residues. Trimming removed 0 bases at V and 4 bases at J, with 15 bases between. Germline V gene sequence: CDR1 LNHNV, CDR2 YYDKDF (reference sequence). CDR3 in amino acids: CATSRDISNRSYGYTF. CDR3 in DNA: TGTGCCACCAGCAGAGATATAAGCAACAGATCCTATGGCTACACCTTC.

This clonotype has just a few counts. The rearrangement joins TRBV19 to TRBJ2-7; 7 nucleotides line up with TRBD1. Germline V gene data show CDR1 as LNHDA and CDR2 as SQIVND (reference sequence). The V gene end was trimmed by 1 base and the J gene end by 3 bases; junction bases not matched to a gene: 6. The CDR3 is 15 amino acids. The CDR3 DNA sequence: TGTGCCAGTAGTATAGGGACAGGCGCTCTCTACGAGCAGTACTTC. It is translated as CASSIGTGALYEQYF.

To note about this clonotype: This may be a read error, as it is one base from a much larger clone. The J gene is TRBJ2-3, the V gene TRBV12-3 or TRBV12-4; TRBD1 aligns across 9 bases. The end of the DNA is better explained by TRBJ1-5, so the J call may be wrong. CDR3 length: 13 residues. The CDR3 here is CASQQGAGDTQHF. CDR3 sequence (DNA): TGTGCCAGTCAACAGGGGGCAGGGGATACGCAGCATTTT.

This clonotype was observed at least ten times. The rearrangement uses TRBV7-9 and TRBJ1-1, with 8 bases that match TRBD1. Germline CDR1 is SEHNR and CDR2 is FQNEAQ (reference sequence). The CDR3 runs 14 residues. The J segment lost 4 bases and the V segment lost 7 bases, leaving 8 bases of the junction unmatched. The CDR3 spells CASTPRGQTTEAFF. The CDR3 bases are TGTGCCAGCACCCCCAGGGGGCAGACCACTGAAGCTTTCTTT.

This clonotype was recorded many times. The J gene is TRBJ1-1, the V gene TRBV9, with 8 bases aligning to TRBD1. Per germline, CDR1 SGDLS and CDR2 YYNGEE. V was pared by 3 bases and J by 2 bases, with 3 bases of the junction left unmatched. The CDR3 has 14 amino acids. Here the CDR3 reads CASSAGTGNTEAFF. CDR3 nucleotides: TGTGCCAGCAGCGCCGGGACAGGCAACACTGAAGCTTTCTTT.